The clone carrying this TCR beta chain appeared a single time. The antigen remains unidentified. In TCRdb, the reads were re-called with MiXCR into one record per CDR3 protein. The sample lists about 600,000 distinct CDR3 sequences, 24% occurring once. The sample is drawn from a study of T cell repertoires in cytomegalovirus infection. Study-wide results and caveats: In two of eight donors, the top clonotype was HLA-C-restricted CMV-specific.

Trimming left V 0 bases short and J 3 bases short, with 14 bases between. Germline loops: CDR1 SQVTM, CDR2 ANQGSEA. The CDR3 is made up of 15 amino acids. The sequence derives from a human donor in good health (CMV status not recorded). Some clones in this sample may be carry-over from other donors' samples. Material for sequencing was CD8+ T cells from PBMCs. The rearrangement joins TRBV29-1 to TRBJ1-2, with D possibly TRBD1 on 6 matching bases. In DNA, the CDR3 is TGCAGCGTTGAAGATCTGAGGGGGGGAGACTATGGCTACACCTTC. This gives the protein CSVEDLRGGDYGYTF.